Listed here are 2 T cell receptor beta chains from one sample, sequenced in a study of blood T cell repertoires in COVID-19. Sequencing used immunoSEQ multiplex PCR; TCRdb keeps in-frame clones, though not all of them. Among about 50,000 clones listed, approximately 85% were seen once. The sequenced material came from peripheral blood. All receptors come from a woman aged 55-75 years with acute or convalescent COVID-19.

The CDR3 DNA reads as TGTGCCAGCAGCCCCTTAAAACCAGGGTTAGAGCAGTACTTC. Its protein product is CASSPLKPGLEQYF. The V gene is TRBV5-5, the J gene TRBJ2-7; D perhaps matches TRBD1 (5 bases). This CDR3 has 14 amino acids. In germline, CDR1 is SGHKS, CDR2 YYEKEE (reference sequence). Trimming took 4 bases from V and 7 from J, leaving 18 bases between them.

The chain has TRBV10-2 and TRBJ2-1; tentatively, D is TRBD2 (6 bases). In germline, CDR1 is WSHSY, CDR2 SAAADI. Trimming pared 8 bases from V and 9 bases from J, leaving 11 bases between. The CDR3 sequence is 11 residues long. Here the CDR3 reads CASSRETEQFF. In DNA form, the CDR3 reads TGCGCCAGCTCCCGGGAGACTGAGCAGTTCTTC.